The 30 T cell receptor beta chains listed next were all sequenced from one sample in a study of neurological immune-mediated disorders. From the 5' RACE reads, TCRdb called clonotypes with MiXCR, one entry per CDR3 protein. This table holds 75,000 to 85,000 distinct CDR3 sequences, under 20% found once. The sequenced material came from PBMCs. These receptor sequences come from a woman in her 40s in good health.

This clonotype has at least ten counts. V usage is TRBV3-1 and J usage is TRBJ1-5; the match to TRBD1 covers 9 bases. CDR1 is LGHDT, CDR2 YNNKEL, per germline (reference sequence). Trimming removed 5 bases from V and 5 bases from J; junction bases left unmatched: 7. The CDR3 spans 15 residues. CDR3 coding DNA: TGTGCCAGCAGCAACACAGGGGGCTCAGATCAGCCCCAGCATTTT. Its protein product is CASSNTGGSDQPQHF.

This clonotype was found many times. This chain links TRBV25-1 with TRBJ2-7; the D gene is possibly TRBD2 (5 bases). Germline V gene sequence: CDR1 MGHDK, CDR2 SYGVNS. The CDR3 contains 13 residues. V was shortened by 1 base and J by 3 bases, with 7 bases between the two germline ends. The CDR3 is CASSEWEHYEQYF. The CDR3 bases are TGTGCCAGCAGTGAATGGGAGCACTACGAGCAGTACTTC.

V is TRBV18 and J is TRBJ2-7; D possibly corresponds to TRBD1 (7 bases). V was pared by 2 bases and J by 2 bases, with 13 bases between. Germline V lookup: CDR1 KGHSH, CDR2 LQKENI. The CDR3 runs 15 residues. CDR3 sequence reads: CASSPIRGVPYEQYV. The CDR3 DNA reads TGTGCCAGCTCACCAATCAGGGGGGTACCCTACGAGCAGTACGTC.

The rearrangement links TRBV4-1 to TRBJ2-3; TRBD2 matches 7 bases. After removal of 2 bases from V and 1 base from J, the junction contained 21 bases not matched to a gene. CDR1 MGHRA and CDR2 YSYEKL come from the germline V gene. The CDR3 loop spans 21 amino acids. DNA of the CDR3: TGCGCCAGCAGCCAATCGGGATTAGAAGCGGGGACCACCCAACGCACAGATACGCAGTATTTT. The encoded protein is CASSQSGLEAGTTQRTDTQYF.

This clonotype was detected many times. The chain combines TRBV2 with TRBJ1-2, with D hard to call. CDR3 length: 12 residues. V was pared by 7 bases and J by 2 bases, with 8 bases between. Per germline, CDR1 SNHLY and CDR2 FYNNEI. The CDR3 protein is CASTTPNYGYTF. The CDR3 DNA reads TGTGCCAGCACCACACCCAACTATGGCTACACCTTC. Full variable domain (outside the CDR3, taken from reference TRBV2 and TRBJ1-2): EPEVTQTPSHQVTQMGQEVILRCVPISNHLYFYWYRQILGQKVEFLVSFYNNEISEKSEIFDDQFSVERPDGSNFTLKIRSTKLEDSAMYFCASTTPNYGYTFGSGTRLTVV.

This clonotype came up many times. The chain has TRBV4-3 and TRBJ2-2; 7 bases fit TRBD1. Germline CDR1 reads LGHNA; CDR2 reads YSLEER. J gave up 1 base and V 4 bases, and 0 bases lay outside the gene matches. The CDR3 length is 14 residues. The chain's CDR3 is CASSRTGNTGELFF. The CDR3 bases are TGCGCCAGCAGCCGGACAGGGAACACCGGGGAGCTGTTTTTT.

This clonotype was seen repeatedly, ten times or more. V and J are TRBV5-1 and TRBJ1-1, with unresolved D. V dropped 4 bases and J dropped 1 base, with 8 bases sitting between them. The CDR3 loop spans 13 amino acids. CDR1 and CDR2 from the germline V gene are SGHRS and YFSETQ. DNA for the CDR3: TGCGCCAGCAGCCCCCCGGCGAACACTGAAGCTTTCTTT. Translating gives CASSPPANTEAFF. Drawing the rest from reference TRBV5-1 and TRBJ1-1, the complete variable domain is KAGVTQTPRYLIKTRGQQVTLSCSPISGHRSVSWYQQTPGQGLQFLFEYFSETQRNKGNFPGRFSGRQFSNSRSEMNVSTLELGDSALYLCASSPPANTEAFFGQGTRLTVV.

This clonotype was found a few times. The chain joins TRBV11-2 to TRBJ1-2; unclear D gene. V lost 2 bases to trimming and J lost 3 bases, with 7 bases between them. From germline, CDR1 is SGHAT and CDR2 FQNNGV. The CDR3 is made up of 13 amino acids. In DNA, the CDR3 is TGTGCCAGCAGCTTATCCTGGGACTATGGCTACACCTTC. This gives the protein CASSLSWDYGYTF.

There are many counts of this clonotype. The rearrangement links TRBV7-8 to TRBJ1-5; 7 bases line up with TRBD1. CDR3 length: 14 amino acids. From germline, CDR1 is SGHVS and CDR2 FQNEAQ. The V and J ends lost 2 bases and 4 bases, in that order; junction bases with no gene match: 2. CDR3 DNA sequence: TGTGCCAGCAGCTTACGACAGGGTAATCAGCCCCAGCATTTT. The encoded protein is CASSLRQGNQPQHF.

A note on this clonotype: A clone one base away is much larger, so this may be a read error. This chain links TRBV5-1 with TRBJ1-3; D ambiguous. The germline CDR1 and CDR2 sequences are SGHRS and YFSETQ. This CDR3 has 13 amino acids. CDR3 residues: CASSLETGNNIYF. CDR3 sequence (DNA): TGCGCCAGCAGCTTAGAGACTGGAAACAACATATATTTT.

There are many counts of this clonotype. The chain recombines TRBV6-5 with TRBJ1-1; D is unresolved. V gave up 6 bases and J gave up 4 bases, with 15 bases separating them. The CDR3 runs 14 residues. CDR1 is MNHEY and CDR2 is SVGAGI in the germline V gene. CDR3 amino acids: CASSPQASSTEAFF. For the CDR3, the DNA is TGTGCCAGCAGCCCCCAGGCATCAAGCACTGAAGCTTTCTTT.

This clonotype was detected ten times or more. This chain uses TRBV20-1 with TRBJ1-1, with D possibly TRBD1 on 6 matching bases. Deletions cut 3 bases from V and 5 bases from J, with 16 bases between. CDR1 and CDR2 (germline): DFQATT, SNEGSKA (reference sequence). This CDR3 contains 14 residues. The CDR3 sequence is CSARPGGRRTEAFF. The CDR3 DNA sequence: TGCAGTGCTAGGCCGGGGGGGCGAAGGACTGAAGCTTTCTTT.

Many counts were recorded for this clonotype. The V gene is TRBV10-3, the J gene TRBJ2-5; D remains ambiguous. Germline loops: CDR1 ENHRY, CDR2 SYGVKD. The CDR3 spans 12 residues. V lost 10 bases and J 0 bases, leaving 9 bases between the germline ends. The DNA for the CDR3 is TGTGCCACCGGCATGAACCAAGAGACCCAGTACTTC. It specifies CATGMNQETQYF.

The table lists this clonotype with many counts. This CDR3 is CASSLDRDNEQFF. DNA for the CDR3: TGTGCCAGCAGTCTGGACAGAGACAATGAGCAGTTCTTC. The chain recombines TRBV6-5 with TRBJ2-1; a possible D gene is TRBD1 (6 bases). Germline CDR1 reads MNHEY; CDR2 reads SVGAGI. Trimming removed 5 bases from V and 5 bases from J, with 10 bases in between. This CDR3 is 13 amino acids long.

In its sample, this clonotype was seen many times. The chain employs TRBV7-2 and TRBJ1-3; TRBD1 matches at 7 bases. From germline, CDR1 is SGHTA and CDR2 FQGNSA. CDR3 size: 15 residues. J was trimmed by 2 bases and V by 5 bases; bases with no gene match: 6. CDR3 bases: TGTGCCAGCAGCCCAGACAGGGAGACTGGAAACACCATATATTTT. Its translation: CASSPDRETGNTIYF. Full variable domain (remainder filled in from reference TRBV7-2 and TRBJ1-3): GAGVSQSPSNKVTEKGKDVELRCDPISGHTALYWYRQSLGQGLEFLIYFQGNSAPDKSGLPSDRFSAERTGGSVSTLTIQRTQQEDSAVYLCASSPDRETGNTIYFGEGSWLTVV.

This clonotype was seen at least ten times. In nucleotides, the CDR3 is TGTGCCAGCAGCTCCTCGGACAGGGGGCCCATGAACACTGAAGCTTTCTTT. Its protein is CASSSSDRGPMNTEAFF. The chain combines TRBV7-9 with TRBJ1-1, with 11 bases fitting TRBD1. Trimming took 4 bases from V and 0 from J; bases not matched to a gene: 7. The V gene's germline CDR1 is SEHNR and CDR2 FQNEAQ (reference sequence). The CDR3 extends over 17 amino acids.

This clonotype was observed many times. CDR3 amino acids: CASSIVHKEGELFF. CDR3 DNA sequence: TGTGCCAGTAGTATAGTACACAAGGAAGGGGAGCTGTTTTTT. The chain joins TRBV19 to TRBJ2-2, with D unresolved. The V gene lost 1 base and the J gene lost 8 bases, with 11 bases spanning the gap. In germline, CDR1 is LNHDA, CDR2 SQIVND (reference sequence). The CDR3 totals 14 residues.

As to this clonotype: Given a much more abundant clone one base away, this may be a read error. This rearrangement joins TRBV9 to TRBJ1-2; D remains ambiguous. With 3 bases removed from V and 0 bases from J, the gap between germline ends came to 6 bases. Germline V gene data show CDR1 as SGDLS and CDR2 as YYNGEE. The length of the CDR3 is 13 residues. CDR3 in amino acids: CASSAFSNYGYTF. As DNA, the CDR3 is TGTGCCAGCAGCGCATTTTCTAACTATGGCTACACCTTC.

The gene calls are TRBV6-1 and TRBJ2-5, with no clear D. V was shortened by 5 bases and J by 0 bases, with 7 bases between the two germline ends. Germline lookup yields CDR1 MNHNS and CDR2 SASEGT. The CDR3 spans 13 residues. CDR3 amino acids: CASSQVYQETQYF. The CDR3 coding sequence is TGTGCCAGCAGTCAAGTGTACCAAGAGACCCAGTACTTC.

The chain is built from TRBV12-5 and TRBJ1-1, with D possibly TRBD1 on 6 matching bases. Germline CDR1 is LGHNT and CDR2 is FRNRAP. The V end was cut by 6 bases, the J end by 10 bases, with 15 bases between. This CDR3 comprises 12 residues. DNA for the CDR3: TGTGCTAGTGGCCTTACAGGGTTACGAGCTTTCTTT. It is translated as CASGLTGLRAFF.

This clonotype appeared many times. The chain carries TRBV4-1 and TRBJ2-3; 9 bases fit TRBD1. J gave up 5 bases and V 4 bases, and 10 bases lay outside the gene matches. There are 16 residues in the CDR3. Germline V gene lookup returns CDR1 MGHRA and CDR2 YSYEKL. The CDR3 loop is CASSPYGGQGIDTQYF. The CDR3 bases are TGCGCCAGCAGCCCATATGGGGGACAGGGAATAGATACGCAGTATTTT.

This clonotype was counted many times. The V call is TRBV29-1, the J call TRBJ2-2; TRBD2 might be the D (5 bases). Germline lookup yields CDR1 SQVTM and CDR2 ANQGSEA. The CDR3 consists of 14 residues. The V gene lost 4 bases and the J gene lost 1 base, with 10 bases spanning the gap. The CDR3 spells CSVGVGGNTGELFF. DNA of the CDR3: TGCAGCGTTGGAGTAGGAGGGAACACCGGGGAGCTGTTTTTT.

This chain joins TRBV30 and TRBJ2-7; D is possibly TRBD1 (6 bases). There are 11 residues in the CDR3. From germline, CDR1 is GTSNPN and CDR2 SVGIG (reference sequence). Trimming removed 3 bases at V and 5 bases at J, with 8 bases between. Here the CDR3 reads CAWSQGHEQYF. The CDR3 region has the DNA TGTGCCTGGAGCCAGGGGCACGAGCAGTACTTC.

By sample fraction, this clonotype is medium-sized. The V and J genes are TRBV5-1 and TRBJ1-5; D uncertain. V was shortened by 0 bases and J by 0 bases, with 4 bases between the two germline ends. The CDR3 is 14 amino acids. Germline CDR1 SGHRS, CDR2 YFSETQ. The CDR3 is CASSLDFSNQPQHF. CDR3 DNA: TGCGCCAGCAGCTTGGATTTTAGCAATCAGCCCCAGCATTTT.

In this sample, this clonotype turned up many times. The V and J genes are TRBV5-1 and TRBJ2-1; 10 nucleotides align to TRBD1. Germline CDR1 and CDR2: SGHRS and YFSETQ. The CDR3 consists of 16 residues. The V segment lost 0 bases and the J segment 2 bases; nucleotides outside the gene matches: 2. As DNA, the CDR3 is TGCGCCAGCAGCTTGGGACAGGGGGCAACCTACAATGAGCAGTTCTTC. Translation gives CASSLGQGATYNEQFF.

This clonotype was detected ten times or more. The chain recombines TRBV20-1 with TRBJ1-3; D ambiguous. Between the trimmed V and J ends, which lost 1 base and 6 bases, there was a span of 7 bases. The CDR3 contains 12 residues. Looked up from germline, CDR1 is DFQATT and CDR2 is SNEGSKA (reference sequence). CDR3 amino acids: CSARGRANTIYF. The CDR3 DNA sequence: TGCAGTGCTAGAGGTCGAGCAAACACCATATATTTT.

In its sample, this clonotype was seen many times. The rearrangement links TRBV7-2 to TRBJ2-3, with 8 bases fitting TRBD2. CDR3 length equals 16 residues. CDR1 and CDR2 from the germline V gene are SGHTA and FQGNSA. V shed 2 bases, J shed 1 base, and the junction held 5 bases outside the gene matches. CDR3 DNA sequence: TGTGCCAGCAGCTTACGTCGAGCGGGGGGCACAGATACGCAGTATTTT. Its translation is CASSLRRAGGTDTQYF.

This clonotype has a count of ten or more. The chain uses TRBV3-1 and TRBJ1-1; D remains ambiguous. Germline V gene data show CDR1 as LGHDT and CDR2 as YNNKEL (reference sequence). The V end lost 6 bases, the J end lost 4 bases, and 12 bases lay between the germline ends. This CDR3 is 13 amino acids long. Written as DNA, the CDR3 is TGTGCCAGCAGACTCGGGCCGGGCACTGAAGCTTTCTTT. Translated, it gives CASRLGPGTEAFF.

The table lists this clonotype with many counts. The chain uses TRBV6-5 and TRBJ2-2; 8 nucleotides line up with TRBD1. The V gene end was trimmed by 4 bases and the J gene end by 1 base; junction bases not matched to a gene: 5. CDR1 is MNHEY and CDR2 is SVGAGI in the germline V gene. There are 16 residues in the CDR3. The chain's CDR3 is CASSFSGTGNTGELFF. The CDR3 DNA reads TGTGCCAGCAGTTTCTCTGGGACAGGGAACACCGGGGAGCTGTTTTTT.

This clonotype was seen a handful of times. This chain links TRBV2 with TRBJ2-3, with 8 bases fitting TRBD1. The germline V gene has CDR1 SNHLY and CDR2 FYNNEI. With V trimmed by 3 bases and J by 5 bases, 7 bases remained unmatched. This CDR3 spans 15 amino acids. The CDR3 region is CASSDTGTGKDTQYF. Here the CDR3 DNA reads TGTGCCAGCAGTGACACCGGGACAGGCAAAGATACGCAGTATTTT. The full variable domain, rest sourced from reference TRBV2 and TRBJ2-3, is EPEVTQTPSHQVTQMGQEVILRCVPISNHLYFYWYRQILGQKVEFLVSFYNNEISEKSEIFDDQFSVERPDGSNFTLKIRSTKLEDSAMYFCASSDTGTGKDTQYFGPGTRLTVL.